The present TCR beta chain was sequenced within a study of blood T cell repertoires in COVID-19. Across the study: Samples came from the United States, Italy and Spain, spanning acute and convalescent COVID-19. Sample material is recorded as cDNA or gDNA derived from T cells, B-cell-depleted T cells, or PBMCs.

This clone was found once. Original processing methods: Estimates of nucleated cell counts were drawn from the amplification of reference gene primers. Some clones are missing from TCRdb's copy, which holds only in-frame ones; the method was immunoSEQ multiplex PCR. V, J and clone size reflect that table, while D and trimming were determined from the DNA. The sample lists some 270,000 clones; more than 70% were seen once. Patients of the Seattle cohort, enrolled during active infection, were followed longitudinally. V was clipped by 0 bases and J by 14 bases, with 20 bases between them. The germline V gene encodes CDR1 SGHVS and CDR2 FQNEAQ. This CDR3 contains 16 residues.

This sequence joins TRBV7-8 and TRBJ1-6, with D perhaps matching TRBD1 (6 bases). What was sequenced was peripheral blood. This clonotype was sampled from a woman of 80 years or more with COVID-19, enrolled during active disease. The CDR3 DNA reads TGTGCCAGCAGCTTAGCGCCGGGACAATCTCAAGGCACCCTCCACTTT. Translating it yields CASSLAPGQSQGTLHF.